This T cell receptor (beta chain) is from a study of cytomegalovirus exposure and HLA in healthy donors. In the study overall: From donors who were HLA-typed, an early data release held around 80 million unique TCRs. General study results and limits: The study reported that TCR beta sequences accurately predicted HLA-A and HLA-B alleles in most subjects. Several of the most significant clusters were apparently associated with common viral pathogens in a later analysis.

CDR1 is MNHNS, CDR2 SASEGT, per germline. The CDR3 loop spans 15 amino acids. The trim removed 4 bases at V and 9 bases at J, leaving 10 bases unmatched. Points on this clone: Its antigen is still unknown.

Amplification used 60 Vbeta primers and 13 Jbeta primers. Original analysis: Later reanalysis found 75 million to 95 million unique TCR beta chains, some 10 million of them shared. Sequenced by immunoSEQ multiplex PCR; TCRdb stores in-frame clones only, minus some. V and J calls and clone size are those listed in that table; D and trimming were worked out from the DNA. The table lists some 130,000 clones, approximately 80% of them singletons, with roughly 3.7% in the top ten. Sequenced: PBMCs. V and J are TRBV6-1 and TRBJ1-5; TRBD1 matches 9 bases. This receptor was taken from a male donor in good health and CMV-seronegative. DNA of the CDR3: TGTGCCAGCAGTGTACCGGGACAGGGACTTGTGCCCCAGCATTTT. It is translated as CASSVPGQGLVPQHF.